This T cell receptor beta chain was identified during a study of T cells after yellow fever vaccination (dated by TCRdb to between 2019 and 2020). The study in broad terms: The SMART-Seq v4 Ultra Low Input RNA kit was used to prepare libraries from fractions with low cell numbers. The cohort comprised two healthy male donors, one aged 18 to 30 and one aged 30 to 40 years. To follow T-cell clones before and after both primary and booster YFV17D yellow fever vaccination, bulk TCR alpha and beta repertoires underwent longitudinal sequencing. Blood samples were taken at several timepoints before and after primary and secondary immunization, and bulk PBMC replicates and cell subsets were isolated.

The treatment or condition label, as the study defines it: live attenuated yellow fever vaccine strain. Two biological replicates of bulk PBMCs were collected at each blood-draw timepoint. PBMCs were isolated from peripheral blood using a standard Ficoll-Paque protocol. TriZol was used to extract RNA from bulk PBMCs, CD4 and CD8 fractions, and dextramer-positive and dextramer-negative fractions. The investigation overall reported the following: FACS-sorted repertoires could contain abundant contaminating clonotypes from the bulk population, so computational filtering was required. The secondary T-cell response was found to be weaker but faster than the primary response, with a peak reached on day 5 rather than on day 15. A small fraction of clonotypes appeared in both the CD4 and CD8 compartments, likely as a result of convergent recombination. Because the study included only a couple of donors, the extent to which the findings can be generalized is limited. Most clones expanded after primary vaccination were re-detected after the booster (about 95% of CD4 and around 88% of CD8), suggesting broad memory maintenance.

This clonotype was counted ten times or more. What antigen it recognizes has not been identified. Qualities for individual bases were not recorded, and no much larger clone is one base off. The CDR3 sequence holds 15 residues, the cysteine and phenylalanine included. The entry retains the CDR3 DNA only, 45 bases that are in frame from base 1. CDR1 and CDR2 (MNHEY, SVGAGI) derive from the germline V gene. Cut back by 2 bases and 0 bases, the V and J ends lie 11 bases apart. TCR cDNA was synthesized by 5'RACE template switching, through which a universal primer site and unique molecular identifiers were introduced. cDNA synthesis was primed from both the TCR alpha and TCR beta constant segments. Libraries were amplified in two PCR steps, with sample barcodes and sequencing adapters added in the second step. Sequencing of libraries was done on Illumina HiSeq 2500 (2x100 bp) or NovaSeq (2x150 bp). As for the authors' bioinformatics: Reads were demultiplexed and collapsed into UMI consensus sequences with MIGEC, and V(D)J alignment was performed with MiXCR. Using edgeR on replicate PBMC samples, clonotypes were called vaccine-responding if FDR was below 0.01 and the log2 fold change was above 5 up to day 15. Each bulk clonotype was labeled CD4 or CD8 based on which sequenced repertoire, CD4 or CD8, contained the clonotype at higher abundance. TCRdb's own reprocessing of the public reads used fastp at Q25 and MiXCR and kept productive beta chains. All rows with the same CDR3 protein become a single entry with the most common DNA and genes. TCRdb, rather than the study authors, made the V and J calls. The sample yields a few hundred thousand distinct CDR3 sequences; 8.7% were counted once. The ten largest clones add up to 15% to 20% of the sample.

This clonotype was obtained from a man aged 18 to 30 who received the YFV17D yellow fever vaccine. The V and J genes are TRBV6-5 and TRBJ2-7; no D gene can be assigned with confidence. This sample comprised PBMCs, obtained on the day of the first yellow fever vaccination. Here the CDR3 is given as CASSYPGSRSYEQYF. The sequenced DNA is TGTGCCAGCAGTTACCCCGGTAGCCGCTCCTACGAGCAGTACTTC.